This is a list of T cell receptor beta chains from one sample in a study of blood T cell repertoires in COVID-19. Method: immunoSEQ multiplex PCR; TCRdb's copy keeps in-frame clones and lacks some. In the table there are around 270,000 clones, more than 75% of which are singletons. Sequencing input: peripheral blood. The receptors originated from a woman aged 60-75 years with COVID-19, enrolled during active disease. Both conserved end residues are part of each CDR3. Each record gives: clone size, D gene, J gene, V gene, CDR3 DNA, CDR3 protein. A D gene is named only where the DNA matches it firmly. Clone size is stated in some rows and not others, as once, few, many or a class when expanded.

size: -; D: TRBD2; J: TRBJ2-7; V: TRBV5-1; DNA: TGCGCCAGCAGCTTGGGACTAGCGGGAGGCTACGAGCAGTACTTC; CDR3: CASSLGLAGGYEQYF
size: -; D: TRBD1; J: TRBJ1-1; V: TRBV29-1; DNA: TGCAGCGTCCGGGGGGACAGGGGGACTGAAGCTTTCTTT; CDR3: CSVRGDRGTEAFF
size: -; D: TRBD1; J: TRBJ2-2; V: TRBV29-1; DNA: TGCAGCGGGGGACAGGGGTTTAACACCGGGGAGCTGTTTTTT; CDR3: CSGGQGFNTGELFF
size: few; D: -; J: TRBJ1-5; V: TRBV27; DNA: TGTGCCAGCAGTTTAGCCAGCGATCGAAATCAGCCCCAGCATTTT; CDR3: CASSLASDRNQPQHF
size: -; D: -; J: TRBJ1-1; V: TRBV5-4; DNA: TGTGCCAGCAGCTTGCAGTTATTGAACACTGAAGCTTTCTTT; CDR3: CASSLQLLNTEAFF
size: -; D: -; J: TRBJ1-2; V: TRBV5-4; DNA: TGTGCCAGCAGCTTGGTTGTGCGGGGGGCGGGTGGAGGCGGCTACACCTTC; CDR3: CASSLVVRGAGGGGYTF
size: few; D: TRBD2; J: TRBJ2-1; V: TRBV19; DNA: TGTGCCAGTAGCTTCAGCGGGAGGGTCAACAATGAGCAGTTCTTC; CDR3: CASSFSGRVNNEQFF
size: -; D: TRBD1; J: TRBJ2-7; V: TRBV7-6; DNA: TGTGCCAGCAGCTTAACCGGGACAGGGGGCAACGAGCAGTACTTC; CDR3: CASSLTGTGGNEQYF
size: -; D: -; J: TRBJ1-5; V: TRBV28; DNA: TGTGCCAGCAGTTTCCCGTCCGGGAAGCCCAATCAGCCCCAGCATTTT; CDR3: CASSFPSGKPNQPQHF
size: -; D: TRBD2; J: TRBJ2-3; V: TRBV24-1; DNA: TGTGCCACCTCCGAGGCCCGGGGGGACACAGATACGCAGTATTTT; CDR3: CATSEARGDTDTQYF
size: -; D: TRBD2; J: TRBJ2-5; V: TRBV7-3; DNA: TGTGCCAGCAGCTTAATTGGCGGGAGTGGGACCCAGTACTTC; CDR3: CASSLIGGSGTQYF
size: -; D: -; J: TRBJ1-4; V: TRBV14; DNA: TGTGCCAGCAGCCAGCCTGACAGGCCTAATGAAAAACTGTTTTTT; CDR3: CASSQPDRPNEKLFF
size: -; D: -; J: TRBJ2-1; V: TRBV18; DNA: TGTGCCAGCTCACCAAGAGCCCTCTACAATGAGCAGTTCTTC; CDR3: CASSPRALYNEQFF
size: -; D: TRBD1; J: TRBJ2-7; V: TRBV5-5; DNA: TGTGCCAGCAGCGGGACAGGGGCCTCCTACGAGCAGTACTTC; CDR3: CASSGTGASYEQYF
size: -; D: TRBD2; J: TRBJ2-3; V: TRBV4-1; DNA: TGCGCCAGCAGCCAGCGTAGCGGGATTAGCACAGATACGCAGTATTTT; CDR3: CASSQRSGISTDTQYF
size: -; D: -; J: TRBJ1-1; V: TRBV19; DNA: TGTGCCAGCGGAAGGCGGGGGGTGACTGAAGCTTTCTTT; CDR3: CASGRRGVTEAFF
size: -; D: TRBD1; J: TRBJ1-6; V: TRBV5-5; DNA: TGTGCCAGCAGCTTGGCGGCGGGACAGGGTAATTCACCCCTCCACTTT; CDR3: CASSLAAGQGNSPLHF
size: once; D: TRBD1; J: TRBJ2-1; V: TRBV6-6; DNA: TGTGCCAGCAGCAAGAGACAGGGCGCCTACAATGAGCAGTTCTTC; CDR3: CASSKRQGAYNEQFF
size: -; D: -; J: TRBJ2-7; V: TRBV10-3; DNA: TGTGCCATCAGTGCCCCTAACCAGGGGTTGGAGCAGTACTTC; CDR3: CAISAPNQGLEQYF
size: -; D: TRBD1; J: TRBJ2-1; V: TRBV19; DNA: TGTGCCAGTACAAGAACGGCAGGGGGCTACAATGAGCAGTTCTTC; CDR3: CASTRTAGGYNEQFF
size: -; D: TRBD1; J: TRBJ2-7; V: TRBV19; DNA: TGTGCCAGTAGGAGCTTCGGGACAGGGGCTACCTACGAGCAGTACTTC; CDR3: CASRSFGTGATYEQYF